This T cell receptor beta chain was found in a study of beta chain features in type 1 diabetes. Germline CDR1 SEHNR, CDR2 FQNEAQ (reference sequence). The CDR3 runs 15 residues. Trimming removed 5 bases from V and 8 bases from J, with 16 bases in between. In regard to this clone: Its antigen is unknown.

Points from the study as a whole: When VDJ junctions were examined, type 1 diabetes patients showed fewer insertions and more deletions. Shortening that was moderate but significant affected the TCRB CDR3s of Type 1 diabetes patients in all four CD4+ subsets.

All of the isolated RNA was reverse transcribed, so expressed TCRB transcripts were sequenced. Sequencing used immunoSEQ multiplex PCR; TCRdb keeps in-frame clones, though not all of them. Of tens of thousands of clones in the sample, under 75% were seen once. The chain recombines TRBV7-9 with TRBJ1-6; perhaps TRBD1 as D (5 bases). Sequencing was carried out using stem cell memory CD4+ T cells from blood. This receptor was obtained from a man aged 18 to 29 with type 1 diabetes. CDR3 in DNA: TGTGCCAGCAGCCGGGGGATTGCTGGGGATTCACCCCTCCACTTT. Protein sequence: CASSRGIAGDSPLHF.